This TCR beta chain was observed in a study of T cells in Graves' hyperthyroidism and ophthalmopathy. The study's findings and limits: Ophthalmopathy and stable hyperthyroidism were told apart by a 13 V-J model.

Patients were excluded because of uncontrolled infection, other autoimmune disease, pregnancy or lactation. Diagnosis rested on symptoms, serum thyroxine and TRAb, thyroid ultrasound, and orbital computed tomography. The CDR3 runs 17 residues. CDR1 is MNHEY and CDR2 is SVGEGT in the germline V gene. Trimming removed 0 bases at V and 1 base at J, with 13 bases between. RNA transcripts yielded amplified TCR beta CDR3 regions. HTBI primers were used for first-round RT-PCR of the TCR CDR3. TCRdb re-called the multiplex PCR reads through MiXCR, storing one row per CDR3 protein. The sample consists of 390,000 or so distinct CDR3 sequences, roughly 15% of them appearing once. Remarks on this clonotype: Its antigen is not known.

The V gene is TRBV6-2 or TRBV6-3, the J gene TRBJ1-5, with D maybe TRBD1 (6 bases). This TCR was sampled from a man aged 18 to 29 with Graves' ophthalmopathy. Input material: blood. The DNA for the CDR3 is TGTGCCAGCAGTTACTCCCGGACAGTTCGGAGCAATCAGCCCCAGCATTTT. This codes for CASSYSRTVRSNQPQHF.